The table lists the clone carrying this T cell receptor (beta chain) with a few counts. This entry comes from a study of T cells in localized non-small cell lung cancer. Sequencing was performed with immunoSEQ multiplex PCR; in TCRdb, only in-frame clones are kept and a portion is missing. The sample yields over 65,000 clones, approximately 88% seen once. This CDR3 has 14 residues. The V gene's germline CDR1 is SGHTA and CDR2 FQGNSA. V gave up 1 base and J gave up 0 bases, with 6 bases separating them. The sample in question was peripheral blood, obtained before any cancer treatment. The chain is built from TRBV7-2 and TRBJ1-2, with unresolved D. The TCR sequence derives from a female donor over 55 with stage I lung adenocarcinoma. The CDR3 sequence: CASSLGHSNYGYTF. DNA of the CDR3: TGTGCCAGCAGCTTAGGACATTCTAACTATGGCTACACCTTC.